Listed below are T cell receptor beta chains from one sample, sequenced in a study of monozygotic twins with inflammatory bowel disease. No DNA is given; TCRdb re-called the 5' RACE reads and lists each CDR3 protein once. Its table records approximately 110,000 distinct CDR3 sequences. Sequencing was performed on blood. The receptor set was obtained from a human donor with ulcerative colitis or Crohn's disease, or a healthy co-twin of an affected twin (not recorded which). Both conserved end residues are part of each CDR3.

V	J	CDR3
TRBV6-2/TRBV6-3	TRBJ1-5	CASSYEWTGRNQPQHF
TRBV20-1	TRBJ2-1	CSARPLANLGDNEQFF
TRBV20-1	TRBJ2-2	CSASRGAQGELFF
TRBV9	TRBJ2-1	CASSIEGAARNEQFF
TRBV20-1	TRBJ2-4	CSAGRGFLAKNIQYF
TRBV5-8	TRBJ2-1	CASVPHLDNEQFF
TRBV12-3/TRBV12-4	TRBJ1-1	CASSLAGYEAFF
TRBV4-3	TRBJ1-6	CASSHEVGQLNSPLHF
TRBV24-1	TRBJ2-1	CATSAADRGTDNEQFF
TRBV28	TRBJ2-1	CASSLPGEFSYNEQFF
TRBV7-9	TRBJ2-7	CASSFEQYYEQYF
TRBV15	TRBJ1-1	CATSRDGAGGDTEAFF
TRBV5-1	TRBJ1-1	CASSPGTGSTEAFF
TRBV7-9	TRBJ2-3	CASSLPPEGGTDTQYF
TRBV5-1	TRBJ2-7	CASSLVWDRGHEQYF
TRBV6-2/TRBV6-3	TRBJ2-2	CASSPNDKTGELFF
TRBV12-3/TRBV12-4	TRBJ2-4	CASSATGVASKNIQYF
TRBV5-1	TRBJ2-2	CASSLRVAGDHTGELFF
TRBV20-1	TRBJ1-1	CSARDTGLRNTEAFF
TRBV27	TRBJ1-6	CASSLRSGTGDLDSPLHF
TRBV7-2	TRBJ2-7	CASSPHRSYEQYF
TRBV7-6	TRBJ1-1	CASSSQMNTEAFF